A selection of T cell receptor beta chains follows, all from one sample in a study of shared clonotypes between healthy human individuals. Sequenced by immunoSEQ multiplex PCR; TCRdb stores in-frame clones only, minus some. The data contain about 2.2 million clones, just under 95% of them singletons. Sequenced sample: naive CD8+ T cells from PBMCs. Every receptor here comes from a young man in good health. Some clones in this sample may be carry-over from other donors' samples. Both conserved end residues are trimmed from each CDR3. D genes are given only for firm matches. Where a row states a size, it is once, few, many or the class of an expanded clone; other rows omit it.

clone size	J gene	D gene	V gene	CDR3 protein
once	TRBJ2-5	NA	TRBV11-2	ASSPRTGWETQY
NA	NA	NA	TRBV30	AWGPYEQY
few	TRBJ2-5	NA	TRBV27	ASSPRYQETQY
NA	TRBJ2-7	NA	TRBV7-9	ASSLEGTHSSYEQY
once	TRBJ2-5	NA	TRBV11-2	ASSLADRERQTQY
NA	TRBJ1-2	TRBD1	TRBV6-5	ASRGTGGYGYT
NA	TRBJ1-1	NA	TRBV6-6	ASSNSDLNTEAF
NA	TRBJ2-1	NA	TRBV7-9	ASNRLINEQF
NA	TRBJ2-7	TRBD2	TRBV18	ASSPDLAGSYEQY
NA	TRBJ2-7	TRBD1	TRBV28	ASSPQTGSDYEQY
NA	TRBJ1-2	NA	TRBV19	ASKPGAGSGYT
NA	TRBJ2-7	TRBD2	TRBV4-1	ASSQDRSGSQSDEQY
NA	TRBJ1-4	TRBD1	TRBV7-3	ASRPLGTVHEKLF
NA	TRBJ2-7	NA	TRBV6-4	ASSEFAGRTYEQY
NA	TRBJ2-7	TRBD1	TRBV2	ASSGPGDSPYEQY
NA	TRBJ1-5	TRBD1	TRBV27	ASSFSGGGNQPQH
NA	TRBJ2-3	TRBD1	TRBV29-1	STGPTGRSTVGTDTQY
NA	TRBJ1-5	TRBD1	TRBV27	ASSPRTGPNDSNQPQH
NA	TRBJ2-7	NA	TRBV27	ASSPNTVGNEQY
NA	TRBJ2-3	NA	TRBV4-3	ASSQDPWRVPSTDTQY
NA	TRBJ2-5	NA	TRBV5-1	ASSWPRGRTEQETQY
once	TRBJ2-5	TRBD2	TRBV7-9	ASSLGLAGETQY
once	TRBJ1-5	NA	TRBV27	ASSLFDGNQPQH
NA	TRBJ2-7	NA	TRBV7-8	ASSHRPAGTSFEQY
NA	TRBJ1-5	NA	TRBV30	AWSVGGNQPQH
NA	TRBJ2-7	NA	TRBV7-9	ASSLTGNYEQY
NA	TRBJ2-2	NA	TRBV5-1	ASSVWTVNTGELF
NA	TRBJ2-1	TRBD2	TRBV28	ASSLLAGEGFYEQF
NA	TRBJ2-6	NA	TRBV10-1	ASRLQGGGANVLT
NA	TRBJ2-2	NA	TRBV2	ASNGPPVRTGELF
NA	TRBJ1-3	NA	TRBV9	ASSHLGKFGPGNTIY